Below, 18 T cell receptor beta chains from the same sample are listed, as sequenced in a study of cytomegalovirus exposure and HLA in healthy donors. Produced via immunoSEQ multiplex PCR; TCRdb's table is partial and in-frame only. The table has about 110,000 clones, 85% to 90% seen once. Material for sequencing was PBMCs. The receptors were sampled from a woman in her twenties or thirties in good health and CMV-seropositive.

In its sample, this clone was seen once. The CDR3 here is CASSPGTGLRPQHF. CDR3 nucleotide sequence: TGTGCCAGCAGCCCCGGGACAGGCCTTCGGCCCCAGCATTTT. The rearrangement links TRBV5-5 to TRBJ1-5, with 8 bases matching TRBD1. Per the germline V gene, CDR1 is SGHKS and CDR2 is YYEKEE (reference sequence). Trimming removed 4 bases from V and 9 bases from J; junction bases left unmatched: 9. The CDR3 loop spans 14 amino acids.

V and J are TRBV28 and TRBJ2-5; TRBD2 is a possible D gene (6 bases). Germline V gene sequence: CDR1 MDHEN, CDR2 SYDVKM. V lost 5 bases, J lost 1 base, and 11 bases lay in between. The CDR3 contains 14 residues. Written as DNA, the CDR3 is TGTGCCAGCAGTGGGGAGGAGGGCCAAGAGACCCAGTACTTC. Protein sequence: CASSGEEGQETQYF.

This clone was found once. The chain couples TRBV30 to TRBJ2-2, with TRBD2 matching 9 bases. Looked up from germline, CDR1 is GTSNPN and CDR2 is SVGIG (reference sequence). The CDR3 runs to 12 residues. Trimming removed 8 bases from V and 7 bases from J; junction bases left unmatched: 5. CDR3 nucleotide sequence: TGTGCCCGGGGACTAGCAAACGGGGAGCTGTTTTTT. Protein: CARGLANGELFF.

The sample holds one count of this clone. The chain has TRBV2 and TRBJ2-1; no reliable D call. V lost 7 bases, J lost 0 bases, and 10 bases lay in between. Germline CDR1 SNHLY, CDR2 FYNNEI. This CDR3 is 14 amino acids long. CDR3 DNA: TGTGCCAGCATGAGAGAGAGCTCCTACAATGAGCAGTTCTTC. Protein sequence: CASMRESSYNEQFF.

The genes are TRBV15 and TRBJ1-5, with 7 bases identical to TRBD1. This CDR3 spans 17 amino acids. The germline CDR1 and CDR2 sequences are LNHNV and YYDKDF (reference sequence). Unmatched junction bases numbered 13, after V lost 2 bases and J lost 6 bases. CDR3 sequence reads: CATSRPEGAGTAQPQHF. The CDR3 bases are TGTGCCACCAGCAGACCCGAGGGGGCAGGAACCGCTCAGCCCCAGCATTTT.

This clone was recorded only once. The chain links TRBV2 to TRBJ2-7, with 9 bases fitting TRBD2. Germline V lookup: CDR1 SNHLY, CDR2 FYNNEI. There are 18 residues in the CDR3. V was clipped by 7 bases and J by 4 bases; unmatched bases: 20. CDR3 region: CASTSYLGSSGSSYEQYF. The CDR3 DNA is TGTGCCAGCACCTCCTACCTGGGGAGTAGCGGGAGTTCTTACGAGCAGTACTTC. Looking up the rest from reference TRBV2 and TRBJ2-7 gives the full variable domain: EPEVTQTPSHQVTQMGQEVILRCVPISNHLYFYWYRQILGQKVEFLVSFYNNEISEKSEIFDDQFSVERPDGSNFTLKIRSTKLEDSAMYFCASTSYLGSSGSSYEQYFGPGTRLTVT.

DNA of the CDR3: TGTGCCTGGAGTGTTCTAGCGGGAGGACAGGGCGGGGAGCTGTTTTTT. Its protein product is CAWSVLAGGQGGELFF. The rearrangement links TRBV30 to TRBJ2-2, with 11 positions matching TRBD2. This CDR3 is 16 amino acids long. With 0 bases clipped from V and 7 bases from J, the junction kept 7 bases outside the gene matches. Germline CDR1 is GTSNPN and CDR2 is SVGIG (reference sequence).

V is TRBV12-2 and J is TRBJ2-5; TRBD2 is taken as the D call from the table, unchecked against the DNA. TRBV12-2 is designated a pseudogene. The length of the CDR3 is 16 residues. CDR3 coding DNA: TGTGCAAGTCGTGGGGTTTCTAGCGGGAGTAGAGAGACCCAGTACTTC. Its protein is CASRGVSSGSRETQYF.

The chain joins TRBV5-6 to TRBJ2-1; TRBD2 matches at 13 bases. The CDR3 is 16 amino acids. V gave up 3 bases and J gave up 5 bases; unmatched junction bases: 5. Germline CDR1 reads SGHDT; CDR2 reads YYEEEE. The DNA of the CDR3 is TGTGCCAGCAGCTCCCTACTAGCGGGAGGGAACAATGAGCAGTTCTTC. This sequence encodes CASSSLLAGGNNEQFF.

J is TRBJ2-3 and V is TRBV30; 9 bases agree with TRBD2. Germline trimming cut 1 base from V and 8 bases from J; bases unmatched to any gene: 7. The germline CDR1 and CDR2 sequences are GTSNPN and SVGIG (reference sequence). The CDR3 sequence is 14 residues long. CDR3 loop: CAWSAGTSWTTQYF. The CDR3, as DNA: TGTGCCTGGAGTGCCGGGACTAGCTGGACTACGCAGTATTTT.

The gene calls are TRBV19 and TRBJ1-5, with TRBD1 identical over 7 bases. CDR1 LNHDA and CDR2 SQIVND come from the germline V gene (reference sequence). CDR3 length: 14 residues. The V segment lost 3 bases and the J segment 5 bases; nucleotides outside the gene matches: 4. This CDR3 is CASSIEQGYQPQHF. The DNA for the CDR3 is TGTGCCAGTAGTATTGAACAGGGGTATCAGCCCCAGCATTTT.

The chain links TRBV7-2 to TRBJ2-7, with 10 bases fitting TRBD2. Germline CDR1 reads SGHTA; CDR2 reads FQGNSA. With V trimmed by 0 bases and J by 0 bases, 5 bases remained unmatched. This CDR3 has 17 residues. The CDR3 reads CASSLARASGSSYEQYF. In DNA form, the CDR3 reads TGTGCCAGCAGCTTAGCGCGGGCTAGCGGGAGCTCCTACGAGCAGTACTTC.

The chain recombines TRBV4-1 with TRBJ2-3, with 7 bases matching TRBD1. CDR1 is MGHRA, CDR2 YSYEKL, per germline. V shed 1 base, J shed 2 bases, and the junction held 9 bases outside the gene matches. The CDR3 has 17 residues. CDR3 protein: CASSQASDREDTDTQYF. The CDR3 DNA sequence: TGCGCCAGCAGCCAAGCCTCCGACAGGGAAGACACAGATACGCAGTATTTT.

This clone was detected only once. The genes are TRBV7-2 and TRBJ1-2; 10 bases are a match to TRBD1. The germline gives CDR1 SGHTA, CDR2 FQGNSA. The CDR3 has 17 residues. After removal of 5 bases from V and 6 bases from J, the junction contained 15 bases not matched to a gene. The CDR3 coding sequence is TGTGCCAGCAGCCCTTTCCGGGACAGGGGCTACAACGATGGCTACACCTTC. This sequence encodes CASSPFRDRGYNDGYTF.

The chain recombines TRBV5-6 with TRBJ2-2; 9 bases are shared with TRBD2. CDR3 length: 15 amino acids. Trimming removed 6 bases from V and 4 bases from J; junction bases left unmatched: 7. Germline-derived CDR1 and CDR2 are SGHDT and YYEEEE. The CDR3 DNA is TGTGCCAGCACCGCAGGCGGGGGGGGCACCGGGGAGCTGTTTTTT. It translates to CASTAGGGGTGELFF.

The chain combines TRBV5-6 with TRBJ2-4; 9 bases map to TRBD1. The CDR3 sequence is 17 residues long. The ends lost 4 bases at V and 0 bases at J; junction bases unmatched: 8. The germline V gene encodes CDR1 SGHDT and CDR2 YYEEEE. CDR3 DNA sequence: TGTGCCAGCAGCCCCGACAGGGGGGGACAAGCCAAAAACATTCAGTACTTC. Its translation is CASSPDRGGQAKNIQYF. Using reference TRBV5-6 and TRBJ2-4 for the parts outside the CDR3, the full variable domain is DAGVTQSPTHLIKTRGQQVTLRCSPKSGHDTVSWYQQALGQGPQFIFQYYEEEERQRGNFPDRFSGHQFPNYSSELNVNALLLGDSALYLCASSPDRGGQAKNIQYFGAGTRLSVL.

The chain has TRBV25-1 and TRBJ2-7; tentative D call: TRBD2 (5 bases). The CDR3 has 15 amino acids. Germline lookup yields CDR1 MGHDK and CDR2 SYGVNS. V shed 1 base and J shed 1 base, with 11 bases lying between them. CDR3 sequence: CASSESGKGSYEQYF. As DNA, the CDR3 is TGTGCCAGCAGTGAATCGGGAAAAGGATCCTACGAGCAGTACTTC.

The rearrangement joins TRBV2 to TRBJ2-3; D gene ambiguous. The CDR3 runs to 14 residues. CDR1 and CDR2 from the germline V gene are SNHLY and FYNNEI. Trimming took 0 bases from V and 2 from J, leaving 6 bases between them. The CDR3 sequence: CASSEAGATDTQYF. CDR3 nucleotide sequence: TGTGCCAGCAGTGAAGCAGGAGCCACAGATACGCAGTATTTT.